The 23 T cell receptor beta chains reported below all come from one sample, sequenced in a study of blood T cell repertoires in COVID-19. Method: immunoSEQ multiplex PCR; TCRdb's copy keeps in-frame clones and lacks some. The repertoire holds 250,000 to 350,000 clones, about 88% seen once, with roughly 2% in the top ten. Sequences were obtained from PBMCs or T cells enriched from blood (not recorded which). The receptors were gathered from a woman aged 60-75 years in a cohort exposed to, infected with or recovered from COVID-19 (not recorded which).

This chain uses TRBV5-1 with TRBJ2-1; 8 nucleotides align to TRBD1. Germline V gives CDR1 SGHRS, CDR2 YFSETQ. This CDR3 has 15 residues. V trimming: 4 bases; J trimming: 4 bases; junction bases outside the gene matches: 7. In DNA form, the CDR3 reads TGCGCCAGCAGCCCCTCGGGACAGGTTTACAATGAGCAGTTCTTC. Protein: CASSPSGQVYNEQFF.

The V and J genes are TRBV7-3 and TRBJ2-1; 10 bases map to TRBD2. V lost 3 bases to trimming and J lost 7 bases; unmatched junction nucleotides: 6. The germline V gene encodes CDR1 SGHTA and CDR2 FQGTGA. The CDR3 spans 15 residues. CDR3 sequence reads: CASSFSGRASNEQFF. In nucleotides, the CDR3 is TGTGCCAGCAGCTTCAGCGGGAGGGCCTCTAATGAGCAGTTCTTC.

CDR3 DNA sequence: TGTGCCAGCAGTGGCAGGGAGGCCTATGGCTACACCTTC. Amino acid sequence: CASSGREAYGYTF. The V and J genes are TRBV25-1 and TRBJ1-2; D may be TRBD1 (5 bases). Germline CDR1 MGHDK, CDR2 SYGVNS. This CDR3 region has 13 residues. Trimming removed 4 bases at V and 4 bases at J, with 10 bases between.

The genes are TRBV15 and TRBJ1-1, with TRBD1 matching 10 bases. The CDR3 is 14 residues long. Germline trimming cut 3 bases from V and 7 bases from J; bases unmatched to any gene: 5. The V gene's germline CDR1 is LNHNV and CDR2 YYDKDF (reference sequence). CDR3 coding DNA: TGTGCCACCAGCAGGGGGACAGGGGTGGGTGAAGCTTTCTTT. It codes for CATSRGTGVGEAFF.

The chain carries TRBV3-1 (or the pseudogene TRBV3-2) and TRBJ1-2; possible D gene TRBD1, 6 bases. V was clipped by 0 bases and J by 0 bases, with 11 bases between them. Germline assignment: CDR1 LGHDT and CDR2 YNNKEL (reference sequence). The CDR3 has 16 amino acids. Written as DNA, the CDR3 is TGTGCCAGCAGCCAAGATTACCAGGGGACTAACTATGGCTACACCTTC. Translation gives CASSQDYQGTNYGYTF.

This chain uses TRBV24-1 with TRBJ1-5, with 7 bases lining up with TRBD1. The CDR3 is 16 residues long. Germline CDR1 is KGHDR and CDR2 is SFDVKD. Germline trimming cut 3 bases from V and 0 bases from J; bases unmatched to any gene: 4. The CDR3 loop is CATSDADRDSNQPQHF. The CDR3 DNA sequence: TGTGCCACCAGTGATGCTGACAGGGATAGCAATCAGCCCCAGCATTTT.

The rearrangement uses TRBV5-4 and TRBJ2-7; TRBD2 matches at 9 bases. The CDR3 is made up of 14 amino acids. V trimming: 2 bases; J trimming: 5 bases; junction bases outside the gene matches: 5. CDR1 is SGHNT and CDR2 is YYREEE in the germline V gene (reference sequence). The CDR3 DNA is TGTGCCAGCAGCTTCGGCGGGAGGGCCGACGAGCAGTACTTC. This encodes CASSFGGRADEQYF.

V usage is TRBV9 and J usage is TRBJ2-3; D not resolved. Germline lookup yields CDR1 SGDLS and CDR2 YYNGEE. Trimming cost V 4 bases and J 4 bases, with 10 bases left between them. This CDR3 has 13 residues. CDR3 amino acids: CASSPPRADTQYF. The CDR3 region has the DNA TGTGCCAGCAGCCCTCCTCGGGCAGATACGCAGTATTTT.

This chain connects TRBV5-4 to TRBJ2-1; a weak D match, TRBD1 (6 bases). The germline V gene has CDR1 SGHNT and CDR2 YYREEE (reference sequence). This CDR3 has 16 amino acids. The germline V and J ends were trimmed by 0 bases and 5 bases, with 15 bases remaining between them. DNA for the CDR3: TGTGCCAGCAGCTTGGAGGCTAGACAGGCCGACAATGAGCAGTTCTTC. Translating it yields CASSLEARQADNEQFF.

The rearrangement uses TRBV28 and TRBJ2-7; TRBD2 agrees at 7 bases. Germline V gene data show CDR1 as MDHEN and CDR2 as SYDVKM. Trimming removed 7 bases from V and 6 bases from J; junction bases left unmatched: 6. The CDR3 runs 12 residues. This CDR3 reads CASMVGGGEQYF. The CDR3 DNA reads TGTGCCAGCATGGTTGGGGGGGGCGAGCAGTACTTC.

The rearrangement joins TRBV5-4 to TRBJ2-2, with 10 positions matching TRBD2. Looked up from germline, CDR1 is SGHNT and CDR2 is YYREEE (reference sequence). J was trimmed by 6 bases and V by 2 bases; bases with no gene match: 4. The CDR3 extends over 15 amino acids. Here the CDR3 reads CASSFLAGVAGELFF. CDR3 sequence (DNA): TGTGCCAGCAGCTTCCTAGCGGGAGTTGCCGGGGAGCTGTTTTTT.

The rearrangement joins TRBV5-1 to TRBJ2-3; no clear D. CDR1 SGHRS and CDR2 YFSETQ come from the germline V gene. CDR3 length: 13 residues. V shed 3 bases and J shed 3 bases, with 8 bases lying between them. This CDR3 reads CASSSSGTDTQYF. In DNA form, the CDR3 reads TGCGCCAGCAGCTCCTCCGGGACAGATACGCAGTATTTT.

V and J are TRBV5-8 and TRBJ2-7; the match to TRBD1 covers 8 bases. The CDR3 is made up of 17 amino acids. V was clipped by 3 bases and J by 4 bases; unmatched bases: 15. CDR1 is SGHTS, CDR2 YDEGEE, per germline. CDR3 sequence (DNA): TGTGCCAGCAGCTCGGGACAGGTTAAGTCCCTCCCGTACGAGCAGTACTTC. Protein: CASSSGQVKSLPYEQYF.

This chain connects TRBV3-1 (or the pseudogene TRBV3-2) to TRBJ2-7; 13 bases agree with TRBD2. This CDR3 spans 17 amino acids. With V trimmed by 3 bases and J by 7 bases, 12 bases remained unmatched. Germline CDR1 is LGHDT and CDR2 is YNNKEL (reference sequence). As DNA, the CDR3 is TGTGCCAGCAGCCAGCTTGGGACTAGCGGGACCGCGGGGGAGCAGTACTTC. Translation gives CASSQLGTSGTAGEQYF.

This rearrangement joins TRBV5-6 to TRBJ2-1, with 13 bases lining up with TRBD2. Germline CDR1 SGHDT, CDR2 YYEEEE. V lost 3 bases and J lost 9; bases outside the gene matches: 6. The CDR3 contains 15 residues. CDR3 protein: CASSSWTSGRPEQFF. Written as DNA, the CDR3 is TGTGCCAGCAGCTCATGGACTAGCGGGAGACCTGAGCAGTTCTTC.

The CDR3 bases are TGTGCCAGCAGACCCTCCAACAGGGGACTAGCGGGAGGCTCAAAGACAGATACGCAGTATTTT. This codes for CASRPSNRGLAGGSKTDTQYF. The J gene is TRBJ2-3, the V gene TRBV7-3; 15 nucleotides align to TRBD2. Losses at the gene ends were 6 bases for V and 3 bases for J; bases not matched to a gene: 19. In germline, CDR1 is SGHTA, CDR2 FQGTGA. There are 21 residues in the CDR3.

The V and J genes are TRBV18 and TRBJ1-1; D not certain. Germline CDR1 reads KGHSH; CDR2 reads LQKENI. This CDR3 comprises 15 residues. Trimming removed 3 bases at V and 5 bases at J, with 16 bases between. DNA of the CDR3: TGTGCCAGCTCACCTCTAGACGGGGAAGGGACTGAAGCTTTCTTT. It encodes CASSPLDGEGTEAFF.

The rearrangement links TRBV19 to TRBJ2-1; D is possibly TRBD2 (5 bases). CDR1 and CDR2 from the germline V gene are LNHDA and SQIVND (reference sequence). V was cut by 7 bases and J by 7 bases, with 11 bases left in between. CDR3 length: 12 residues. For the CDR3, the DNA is TGTGCCAGTAAAAGAGGGTGGAATGAGCAGTTCTTC. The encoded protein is CASKRGWNEQFF.

For the CDR3, the DNA is TGTGCCACCACCCCTAGGACTAGCGGGCCCGGGGAGCTGTTTTTT. This translates into CATTPRTSGPGELFF. V gene TRBV15 combines with J gene TRBJ2-2, with 11 bases fitting TRBD2. The CDR3 covers 15 residues. V lost 7 bases, J lost 6 bases, and 7 bases stayed unmatched. Germline CDR1 LNHNV, CDR2 YYDKDF (reference sequence).

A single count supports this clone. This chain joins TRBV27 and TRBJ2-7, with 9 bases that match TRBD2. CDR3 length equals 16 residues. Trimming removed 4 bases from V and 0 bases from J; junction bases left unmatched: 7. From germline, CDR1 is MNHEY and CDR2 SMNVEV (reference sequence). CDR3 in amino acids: CASSSEREVSSYEQYF. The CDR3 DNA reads TGTGCCAGCAGTTCAGAGCGGGAGGTCTCCTCCTACGAGCAGTACTTC.

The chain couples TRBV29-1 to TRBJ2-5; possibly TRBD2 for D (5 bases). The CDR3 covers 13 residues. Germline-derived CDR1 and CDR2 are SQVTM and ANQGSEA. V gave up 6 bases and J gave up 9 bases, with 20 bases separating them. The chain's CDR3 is CSVRGGVGVSQYF. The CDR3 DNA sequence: TGCAGCGTCCGAGGTGGGGTCGGGGTCTCCCAGTACTTC.

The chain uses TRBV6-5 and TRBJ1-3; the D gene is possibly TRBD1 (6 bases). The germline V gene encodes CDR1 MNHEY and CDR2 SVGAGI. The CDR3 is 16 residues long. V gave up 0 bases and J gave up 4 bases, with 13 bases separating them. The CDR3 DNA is TGTGCCAGCAGTTACTCGCAGAAGGGGGGGGGAAACACCATATATTTT. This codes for CASSYSQKGGGNTIYF.

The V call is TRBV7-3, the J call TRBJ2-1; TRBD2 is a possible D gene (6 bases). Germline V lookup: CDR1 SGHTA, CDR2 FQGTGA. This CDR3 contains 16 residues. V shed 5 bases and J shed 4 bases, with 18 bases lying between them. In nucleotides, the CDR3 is TGTGCCAGCAGCCCACGGTCGGGAGCGCGGTACAATGAGCAGTTCTTC. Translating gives CASSPRSGARYNEQFF.